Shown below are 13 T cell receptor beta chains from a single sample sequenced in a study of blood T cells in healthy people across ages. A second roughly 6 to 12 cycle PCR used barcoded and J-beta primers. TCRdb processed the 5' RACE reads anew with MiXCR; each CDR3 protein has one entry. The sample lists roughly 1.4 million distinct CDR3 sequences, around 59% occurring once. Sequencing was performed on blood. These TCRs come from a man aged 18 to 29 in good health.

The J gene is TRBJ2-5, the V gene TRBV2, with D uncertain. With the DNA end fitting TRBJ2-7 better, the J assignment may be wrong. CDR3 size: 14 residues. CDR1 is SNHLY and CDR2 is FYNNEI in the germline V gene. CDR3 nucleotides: TGTGCCAGCAGTGAAGGTCATAAAACCTACGAGCAGTACTTC. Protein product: CASSEGHKTYEQYF.

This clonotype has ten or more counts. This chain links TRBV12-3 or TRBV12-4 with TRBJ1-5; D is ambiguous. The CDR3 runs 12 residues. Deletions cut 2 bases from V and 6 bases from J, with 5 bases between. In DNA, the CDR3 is TGTGCCAGCAGTTTATGGGGTCAGCCCCAGCATTTT. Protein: CASSLWGQPQHF.

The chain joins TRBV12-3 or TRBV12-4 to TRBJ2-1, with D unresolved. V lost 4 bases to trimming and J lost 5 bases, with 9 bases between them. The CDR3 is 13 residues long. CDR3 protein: CASSYGLHNEQFF. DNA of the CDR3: TGTGCCAGCAGTTATGGGCTGCACAATGAGCAGTTCTTC.

Here the CDR3 reads CSATRGNNEQFF. As DNA, the CDR3 is TGCAGTGCTACCAGGGGAAACAATGAGCAGTTCTTC. The chain links TRBV20-1 to TRBJ2-1, with D perhaps TRBD1 (6 bases). Trimming removed 4 bases from V and 5 bases from J, with 9 bases in between. This CDR3 comprises 12 residues. CDR1 and CDR2 from the germline V gene are DFQATT and SNEGSKA (reference sequence).

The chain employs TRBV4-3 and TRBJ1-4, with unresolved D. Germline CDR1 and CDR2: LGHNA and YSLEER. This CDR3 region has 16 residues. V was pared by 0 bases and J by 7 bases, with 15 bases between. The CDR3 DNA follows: TGCGCCAGCAGCCAAGAGGACGGAGAAAGAGGTGAAAAACTGTTTTTT. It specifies CASSQEDGERGEKLFF.

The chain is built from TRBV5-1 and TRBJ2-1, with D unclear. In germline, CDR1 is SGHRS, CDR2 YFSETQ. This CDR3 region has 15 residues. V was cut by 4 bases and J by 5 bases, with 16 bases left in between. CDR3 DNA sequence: TGCGCCAGCAGCGCCCGGACCGGGCCCAACAATGAGCAGTTCTTC. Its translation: CASSARTGPNNEQFF.

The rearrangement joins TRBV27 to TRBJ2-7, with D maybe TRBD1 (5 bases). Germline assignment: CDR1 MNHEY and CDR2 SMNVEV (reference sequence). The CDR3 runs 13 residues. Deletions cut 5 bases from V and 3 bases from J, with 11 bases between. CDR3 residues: CASSGNRNYEQYF. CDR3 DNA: TGTGCCAGCAGTGGCAACAGGAACTACGAGCAGTACTTC.

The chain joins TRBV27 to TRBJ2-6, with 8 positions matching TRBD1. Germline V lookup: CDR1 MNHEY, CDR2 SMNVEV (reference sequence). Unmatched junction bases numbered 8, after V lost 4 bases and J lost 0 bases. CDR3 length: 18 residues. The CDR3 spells CASSSLKQGVSGANVLTF. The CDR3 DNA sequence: TGTGCCAGCAGTTCGCTTAAACAGGGGGTCTCTGGGGCCAACGTCCTGACTTTC. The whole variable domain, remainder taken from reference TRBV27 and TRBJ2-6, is EAQVTQNPRYLITVTGKKLTVTCSQNMNHEYMSWYRQDPGLGLRQIYYSMNVEVTDKGDVPEGYKVSRKEKRNFPLILESPSPNQTSLYFCASSSLKQGVSGANVLTFGAGSRLTVL.

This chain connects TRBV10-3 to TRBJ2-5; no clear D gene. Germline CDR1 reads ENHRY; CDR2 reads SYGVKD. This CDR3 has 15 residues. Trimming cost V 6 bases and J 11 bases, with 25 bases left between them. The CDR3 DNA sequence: TGTGCCATCAGGTCCTCAGATAGCTCCTACAATGAGCAGTACTTC. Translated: CAIRSSDSSYNEQYF.

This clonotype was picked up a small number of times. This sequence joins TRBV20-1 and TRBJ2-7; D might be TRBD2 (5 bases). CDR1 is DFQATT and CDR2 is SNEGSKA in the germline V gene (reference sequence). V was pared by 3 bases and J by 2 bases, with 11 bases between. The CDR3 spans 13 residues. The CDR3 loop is CSASGNPPYEQYF. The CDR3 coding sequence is TGCAGTGCTAGCGGGAACCCACCCTACGAGCAGTACTTC.

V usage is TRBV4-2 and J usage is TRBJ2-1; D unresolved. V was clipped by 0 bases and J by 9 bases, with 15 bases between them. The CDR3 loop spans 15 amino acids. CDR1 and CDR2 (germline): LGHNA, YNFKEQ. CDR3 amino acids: CASSQDGRAGLEQFF. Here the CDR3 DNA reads TGTGCCAGCAGCCAAGATGGTCGGGCAGGCCTTGAGCAGTTCTTC.

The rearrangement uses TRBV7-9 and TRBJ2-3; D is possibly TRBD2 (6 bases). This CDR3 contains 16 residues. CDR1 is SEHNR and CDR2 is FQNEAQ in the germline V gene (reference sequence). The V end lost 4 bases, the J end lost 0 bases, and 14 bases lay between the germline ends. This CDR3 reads CASSSKGLISTDTQYF. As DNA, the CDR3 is TGTGCCAGCAGCTCGAAGGGACTTATTAGCACAGATACGCAGTATTTT.

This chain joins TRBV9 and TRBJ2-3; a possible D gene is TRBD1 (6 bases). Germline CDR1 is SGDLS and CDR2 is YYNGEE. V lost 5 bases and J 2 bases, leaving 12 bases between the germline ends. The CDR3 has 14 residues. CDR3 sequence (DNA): TGTGCCAGCAGTGTGAGGGGGACCACAGATACGCAGTATTTT. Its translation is CASSVRGTTDTQYF.